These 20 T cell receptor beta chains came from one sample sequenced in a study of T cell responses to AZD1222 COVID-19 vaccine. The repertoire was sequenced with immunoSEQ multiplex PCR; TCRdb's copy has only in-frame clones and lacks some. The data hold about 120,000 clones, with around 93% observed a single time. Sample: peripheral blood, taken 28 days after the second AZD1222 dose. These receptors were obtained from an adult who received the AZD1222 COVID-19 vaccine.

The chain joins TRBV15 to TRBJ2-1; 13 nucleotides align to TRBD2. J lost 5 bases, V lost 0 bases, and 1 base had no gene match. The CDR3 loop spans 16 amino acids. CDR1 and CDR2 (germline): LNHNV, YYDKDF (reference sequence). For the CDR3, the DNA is TGTGCCACCAGCAGAGATGGACTAGCGGGGGACAATGAGCAGTTCTTC. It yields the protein CATSRDGLAGDNEQFF.

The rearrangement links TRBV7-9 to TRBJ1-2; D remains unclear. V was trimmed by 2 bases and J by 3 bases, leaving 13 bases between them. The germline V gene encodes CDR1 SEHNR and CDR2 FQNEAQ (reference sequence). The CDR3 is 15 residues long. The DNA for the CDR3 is TGTGCCAGCAGCTTATCTGAGGAGGCGGACTATGGCTACACCTTC. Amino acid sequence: CASSLSEEADYGYTF.

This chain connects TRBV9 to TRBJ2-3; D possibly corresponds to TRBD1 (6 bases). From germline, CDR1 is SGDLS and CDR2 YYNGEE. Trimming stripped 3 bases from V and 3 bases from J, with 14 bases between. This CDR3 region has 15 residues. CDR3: CASSGTDITTDTQYF. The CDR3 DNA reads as TGTGCCAGCAGCGGGACAGATATTACAACAGATACGCAGTATTTT.

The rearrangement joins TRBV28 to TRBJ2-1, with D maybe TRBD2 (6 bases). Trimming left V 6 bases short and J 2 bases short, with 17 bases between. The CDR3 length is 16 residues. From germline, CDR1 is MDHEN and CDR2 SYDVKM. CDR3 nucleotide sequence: TGTGCCAGCAGCCCAGGACTAACCTCGGCCTACAATGAGCAGTTCTTC. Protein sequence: CASSPGLTSAYNEQFF. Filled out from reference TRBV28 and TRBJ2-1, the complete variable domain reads DVKVTQSSRYLVKRTGEKVFLECVQDMDHENMFWYRQDPGLGLRLIYFSYDVKMKEKGDIPEGYSVSREKKERFSLILESASTNQTSMYLCASSPGLTSAYNEQFFGPGTRLTVL.

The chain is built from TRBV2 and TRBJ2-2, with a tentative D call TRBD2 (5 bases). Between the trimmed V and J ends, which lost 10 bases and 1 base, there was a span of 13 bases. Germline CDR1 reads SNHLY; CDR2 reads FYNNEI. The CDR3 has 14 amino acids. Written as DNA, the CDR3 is TGTGCCATTACACGGGAATTGAACACCGGGGAGCTGTTTTTT. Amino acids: CAITRELNTGELFF.

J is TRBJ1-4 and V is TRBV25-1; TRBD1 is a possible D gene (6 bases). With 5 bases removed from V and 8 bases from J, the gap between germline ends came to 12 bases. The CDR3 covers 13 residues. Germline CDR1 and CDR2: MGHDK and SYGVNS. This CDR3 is CASSRGAWEKLFF. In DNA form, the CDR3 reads TGTGCCAGCAGTCGGGGGGCGTGGGAAAAACTGTTTTTT.

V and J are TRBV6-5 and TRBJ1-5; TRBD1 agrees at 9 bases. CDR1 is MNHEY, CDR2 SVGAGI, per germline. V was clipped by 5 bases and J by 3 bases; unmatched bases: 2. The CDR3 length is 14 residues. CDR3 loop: CASSRTGANQPQHF. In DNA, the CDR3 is TGTGCCAGCAGTCGGACAGGGGCCAATCAGCCCCAGCATTTT.

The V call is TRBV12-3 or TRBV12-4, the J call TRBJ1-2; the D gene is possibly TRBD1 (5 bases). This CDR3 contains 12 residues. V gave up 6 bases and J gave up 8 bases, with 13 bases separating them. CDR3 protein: CASRWDSEGYTF. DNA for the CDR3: TGTGCCAGCAGGTGGGACTCCGAGGGCTACACCTTC.

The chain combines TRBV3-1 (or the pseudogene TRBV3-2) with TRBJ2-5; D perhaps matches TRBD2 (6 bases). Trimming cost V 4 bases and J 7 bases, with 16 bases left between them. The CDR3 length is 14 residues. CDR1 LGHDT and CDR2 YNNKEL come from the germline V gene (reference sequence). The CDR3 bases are TGTGCCAGCAGCCTGAGGGACGCCGGGGGGACCCAGTACTTC. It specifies CASSLRDAGGTQYF.

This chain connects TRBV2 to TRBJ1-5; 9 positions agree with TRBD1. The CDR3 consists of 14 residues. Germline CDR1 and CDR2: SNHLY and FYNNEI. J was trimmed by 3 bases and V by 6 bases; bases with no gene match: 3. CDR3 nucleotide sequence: TGTGCCAGCAGGCCACAGGGGGCCAATCAGCCCCAGCATTTT. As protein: CASRPQGANQPQHF.

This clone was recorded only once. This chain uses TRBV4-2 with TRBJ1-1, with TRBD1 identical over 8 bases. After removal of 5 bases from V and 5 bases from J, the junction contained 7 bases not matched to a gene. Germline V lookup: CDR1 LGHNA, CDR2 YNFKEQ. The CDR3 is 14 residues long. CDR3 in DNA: TGTGCCAGCAGCGTTACAGGGGGGAAGACTGAAGCTTTCTTT. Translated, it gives CASSVTGGKTEAFF.

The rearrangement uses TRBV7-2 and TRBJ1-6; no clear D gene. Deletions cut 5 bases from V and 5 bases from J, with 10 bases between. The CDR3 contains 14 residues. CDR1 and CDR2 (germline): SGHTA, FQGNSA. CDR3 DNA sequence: TGTGCCAGCAGCCAAACCCCAGATAATTCACCCCTCCACTTT. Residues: CASSQTPDNSPLHF.

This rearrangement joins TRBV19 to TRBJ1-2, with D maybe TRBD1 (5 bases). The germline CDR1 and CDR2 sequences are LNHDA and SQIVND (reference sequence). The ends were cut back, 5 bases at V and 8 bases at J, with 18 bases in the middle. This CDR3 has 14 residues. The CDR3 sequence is CASSDLPGLGGYTF. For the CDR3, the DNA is TGTGCCAGTAGTGACCTACCAGGGTTGGGAGGCTACACCTTC.

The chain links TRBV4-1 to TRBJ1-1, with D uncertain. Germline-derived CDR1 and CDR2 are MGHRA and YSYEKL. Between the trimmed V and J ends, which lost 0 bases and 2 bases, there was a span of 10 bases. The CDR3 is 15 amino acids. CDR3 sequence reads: CASSQETTINTEAFF. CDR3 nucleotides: TGCGCCAGCAGCCAAGAGACAACTATCAACACTGAAGCTTTCTTT.

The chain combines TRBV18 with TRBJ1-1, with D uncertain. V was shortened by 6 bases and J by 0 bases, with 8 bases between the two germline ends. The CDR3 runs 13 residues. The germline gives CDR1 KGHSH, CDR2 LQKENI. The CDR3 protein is CASSPRLNTEAFF. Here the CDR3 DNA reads TGTGCCAGCTCCCCCAGATTGAACACTGAAGCTTTCTTT.

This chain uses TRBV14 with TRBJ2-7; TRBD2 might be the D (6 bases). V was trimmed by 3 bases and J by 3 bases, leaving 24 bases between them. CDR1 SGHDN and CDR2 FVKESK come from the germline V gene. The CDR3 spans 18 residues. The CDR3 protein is CASSQVRGLPIFFYEQYF. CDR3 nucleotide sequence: TGTGCCAGCAGCCAGGTAAGGGGACTGCCCATCTTTTTCTACGAGCAGTACTTC. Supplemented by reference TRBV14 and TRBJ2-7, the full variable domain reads EAGVTQFPSHSVIEKGQTVTLRCDPISGHDNLYWYRRVMGKEIKFLLHFVKESKQDESGMPNNRFLAERTGGTYSTLKVQPAELEDSGVYFCASSQVRGLPIFFYEQYFGPGTRLTVT.

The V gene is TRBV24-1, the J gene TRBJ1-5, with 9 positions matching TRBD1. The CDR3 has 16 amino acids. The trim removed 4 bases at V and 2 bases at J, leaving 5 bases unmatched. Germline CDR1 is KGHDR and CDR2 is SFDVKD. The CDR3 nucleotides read TGTGCCACCAGTGAGCACCGGGACAGGGGCAATCAGCCCCAGCATTTT. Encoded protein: CATSEHRDRGNQPQHF.

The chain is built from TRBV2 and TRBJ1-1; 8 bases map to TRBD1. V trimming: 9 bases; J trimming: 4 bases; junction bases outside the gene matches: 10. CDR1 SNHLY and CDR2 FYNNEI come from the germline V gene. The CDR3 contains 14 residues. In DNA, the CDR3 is TGTGCCAGTTCCATTGCGGACAGGGCCACTGAAGCTTTCTTT. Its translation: CASSIADRATEAFF.

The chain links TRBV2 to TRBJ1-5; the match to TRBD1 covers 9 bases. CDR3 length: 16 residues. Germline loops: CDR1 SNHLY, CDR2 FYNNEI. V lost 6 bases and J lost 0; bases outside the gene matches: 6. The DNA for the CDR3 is TGTGCCAGCAGAATGGACAGGGGATATAGCAATCAGCCCCAGCATTTT. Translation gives CASRMDRGYSNQPQHF.

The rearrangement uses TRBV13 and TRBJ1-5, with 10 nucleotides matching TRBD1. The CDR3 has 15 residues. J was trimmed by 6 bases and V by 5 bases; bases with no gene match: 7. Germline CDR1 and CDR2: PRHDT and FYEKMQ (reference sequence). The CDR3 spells CASSIKGQGRQPQHF. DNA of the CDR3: TGTGCCAGCAGCATTAAGGGACAGGGGCGTCAGCCCCAGCATTTT.